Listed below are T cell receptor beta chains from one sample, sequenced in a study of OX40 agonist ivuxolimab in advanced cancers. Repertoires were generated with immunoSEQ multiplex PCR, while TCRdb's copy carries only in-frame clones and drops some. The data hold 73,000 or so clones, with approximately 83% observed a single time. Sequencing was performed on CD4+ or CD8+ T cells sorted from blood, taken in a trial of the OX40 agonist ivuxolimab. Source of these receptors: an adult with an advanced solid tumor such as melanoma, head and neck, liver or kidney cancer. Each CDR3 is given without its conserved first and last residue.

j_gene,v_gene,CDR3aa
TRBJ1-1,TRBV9,ASSLQEGTGALNTEAF
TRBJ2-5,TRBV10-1,ASSESTSRETQY
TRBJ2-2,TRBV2,ASSEGGTLGELF
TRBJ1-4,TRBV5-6,ASSPLLSGENEKLF
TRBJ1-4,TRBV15,ATRDIFGEKLF
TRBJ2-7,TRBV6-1,ASSETRPAYEQY
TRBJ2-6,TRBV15,ATSRRTGATSGANVLT
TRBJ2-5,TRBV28,ASSLGLAGETQY
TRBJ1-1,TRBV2,ASTGKGDGSRNTEAF
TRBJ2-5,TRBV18,ASSSGQGETQY
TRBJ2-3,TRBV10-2,ASSPEGLVGDTQY
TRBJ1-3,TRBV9,ASSSPGISRNTIY
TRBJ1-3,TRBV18,ASSKEPGNTIY
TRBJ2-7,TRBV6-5,ASSRTGGPSYEQY
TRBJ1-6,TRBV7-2,ASSLLPEGSPLH
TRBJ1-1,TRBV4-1,ASSLRAGSGQGNTEAF
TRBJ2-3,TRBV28,ASSYRGRGGTDTQY
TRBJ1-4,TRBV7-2,ASSLDRTVATNEKLF
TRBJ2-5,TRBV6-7,ASSTSSGRAREGETQY
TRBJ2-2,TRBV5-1,ASSLVPDPNTGELF
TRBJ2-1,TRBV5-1,ASSTGLAGNNEQF
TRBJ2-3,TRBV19,ASSIPGTGGTDTQY
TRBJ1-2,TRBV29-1,SVDRGGYGYT
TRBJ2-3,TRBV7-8,ASSLEKYTLAAY
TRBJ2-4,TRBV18,ASSPSGKSKNIQY
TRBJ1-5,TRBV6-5,ASSYSTLEGGQPQH
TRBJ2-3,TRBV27,ASKFLAGASTDTQY
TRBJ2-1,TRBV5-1,ASSIRTSGNEQF
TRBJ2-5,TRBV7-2,ASSLSLETQY
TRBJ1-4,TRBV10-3,AISRNTGSNEKLF
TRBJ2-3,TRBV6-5,ASTEVAGRDTQY
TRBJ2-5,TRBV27,ASSGSLAGQETQY
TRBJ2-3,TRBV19,ATRDRNTDTQY